This passage covers 22 T cell receptor beta chains from one sample sequenced in a study of T cells after yellow fever vaccination. TCRdb recomputed calls from the 5' RACE reads with MiXCR, one row per CDR3 protein. The sample lists hundreds of thousands of distinct CDR3 sequences, 3.6% seen once, with around 24% in the top ten. The sequencing used PBMCs, collected on the day of the yellow fever booster vaccination. The receptors were gathered from a man aged 18 to 30 who received the YFV17D yellow fever vaccine.

This clonotype was detected ten times or more. This sequence joins TRBV12-3 or TRBV12-4 and TRBJ2-2; D might be TRBD1 (6 bases). Between the trimmed V and J ends, which lost 5 bases and 0 bases, there was a span of 7 bases. The CDR3 consists of 14 residues. As DNA, the CDR3 is TGTGCCAGCAGTAGGGGGTCGAACACCGGGGAGCTGTTTTTT. Translating it yields CASSRGSNTGELFF.

This clonotype was observed at least ten times. The rearrangement uses TRBV6-5 and TRBJ2-7, with D possibly matching TRBD1 (6 bases). V shed 8 bases and J shed 3 bases, with 11 bases lying between them. CDR1 and CDR2 from the germline V gene are MNHEY and SVGAGI. The CDR3 covers 12 residues. The CDR3 DNA is TGTGCCAGCCCTATCAGGGGCTACGAGCAGTACGTC. It codes for CASPIRGYEQYV.

This clonotype has a count of ten or more. The rearrangement uses TRBV7-6 and TRBJ2-3, with 10 positions matching TRBD2. Trimming removed 0 bases from V and 9 bases from J; junction bases left unmatched: 12. This CDR3 spans 17 amino acids. Germline V CDR1 and CDR2: SGHVS, FNYEAQ. CDR3 DNA: TGTGCCAGCAGCTTAGCGGCAAGCGGGGGGGCCCGAGTCACGCAGTATTTT. Residues: CASSLAASGGARVTQYF.

This clonotype occurred many times. The CDR3 DNA follows: TGTGCCAGCAGCTTACAAGGCGGCTACACCTTC. It translates to CASSLQGGYTF. This chain uses TRBV7-2 with TRBJ1-2; no clear D gene. This CDR3 has 11 residues. CDR1 SGHTA and CDR2 FQGNSA come from the germline V gene. Trimming took off 2 bases at V and 8 bases at J, with 6 bases between the two ends.

This clonotype has ten or more counts. This chain joins TRBV5-1 and TRBJ1-5; a weak D match, TRBD1 (5 bases). V was cut by 3 bases and J by 0 bases, with 7 bases left in between. The V gene's germline CDR1 is SGHRS and CDR2 YFSETQ. This CDR3 is 14 amino acids long. The CDR3 DNA is TGCGCCAGCAGCTCGGGGGGTAGCAATCAGCCCCAGCATTTT. As protein: CASSSGGSNQPQHF.

This clonotype was detected ten times or more. The CDR3 bases are TGTGCCAGCAGTCCTTGGACAGAAACAGATACGCAGTATTTT. Translated, it gives CASSPWTETDTQYF. V is TRBV28 and J is TRBJ2-3, with D possibly TRBD1 on 6 matching bases. V shed 5 bases and J shed 3 bases, with 12 bases lying between them. This CDR3 contains 14 residues. Germline CDR1 is MDHEN and CDR2 is SYDVKM.

This clonotype occurred many times. This chain connects TRBV7-2 to TRBJ2-4; no clear D gene. The CDR3 has 15 amino acids. The germline V gene has CDR1 SGHTA and CDR2 FQGNSA. V dropped 4 bases and J dropped 7 bases, with 17 bases sitting between them. CDR3 nucleotides: TGTGCCAGCAGCTCCCCCCACTGGCTAAACAACATTCAGTACTTC. This gives the protein CASSSPHWLNNIQYF.

This clonotype was detected a few times. This chain connects TRBV10-3 to TRBJ1-1; a weak D match, TRBD1 (6 bases). Per germline, CDR1 ENHRY and CDR2 SYGVKD. The germline V and J ends were trimmed by 3 bases and 5 bases, with 16 bases remaining between them. CDR3 size: 15 residues. The CDR3 DNA sequence: TGTGCCATCAGTGACCCGACAGTGAGGGGGACTGAAGCTTTCTTT. This translates into CAISDPTVRGTEAFF.

This clonotype appeared many times. The chain links TRBV20-1 to TRBJ2-7; 9 positions agree with TRBD1. V trimming: 7 bases; J trimming: 5 bases; junction bases outside the gene matches: 12. Germline CDR1 is DFQATT and CDR2 is SNEGSKA (reference sequence). The CDR3 extends over 14 amino acids. This CDR3 reads CSVVRRDRDDEQYF. CDR3 coding DNA: TGCAGTGTCGTACGCAGGGACAGGGACGACGAGCAGTACTTC.

This clonotype was picked up a small number of times. This chain uses TRBV20-1 with TRBJ2-3; 10 positions agree with TRBD2. The germline V gene encodes CDR1 DFQATT and CDR2 SNEGSKA (reference sequence). CDR3 length: 15 residues. V was pared by 6 bases and J by 5 bases, with 11 bases of the junction left unmatched. The CDR3 region has the DNA TGCAGTGCCACCAAAGCGGGGGGGCTTGGAGATACGCAGTATTTT. Translating gives CSATKAGGLGDTQYF.

This clonotype was found many times. The V and J genes are TRBV7-8 and TRBJ2-3; 8 nucleotides align to TRBD1. The germline gives CDR1 SGHVS, CDR2 FQNEAQ. The CDR3 has 13 residues. V lost 5 bases to trimming and J lost 3 bases; unmatched junction nucleotides: 1. This CDR3 is CASSGDRTDTQYF. CDR3 DNA: TGTGCCAGCAGCGGGGACAGGACAGATACGCAGTATTTT. Full variable domain (outside the CDR3, taken from reference TRBV7-8 and TRBJ2-3): GAGVSQSPRYKVAKRGQDVALRCDPISGHVSLFWYQQALGQGPEFLTYFQNEAQLDKSGLPSDRFFAERPEGSVSTLKIQRTQQEDSAVYLCASSGDRTDTQYFGPGTRLTVL.

This clonotype showed up many times. This chain uses TRBV15 with TRBJ1-2; D gene unclear. V lost 0 bases to trimming and J lost 2 bases, with 7 bases between them. Germline V gives CDR1 LNHNV, CDR2 YYDKDF (reference sequence). The CDR3 totals 14 residues. The CDR3 DNA reads TGTGCCACCAGCAGAGATCGGGCGAACTATGGCTACACCTTC. This codes for CATSRDRANYGYTF.

This clonotype was counted at least ten times. This chain joins TRBV4-1 and TRBJ2-1; 8 bases line up with TRBD2. CDR3 size: 16 residues. Germline CDR1 reads MGHRA; CDR2 reads YSYEKL. The V segment lost 1 base and the J segment 2 bases; nucleotides outside the gene matches: 4. CDR3 residues: CASSQGGGGTYNEQFF. CDR3 bases: TGCGCCAGCAGCCAAGGGGGCGGGGGGACCTACAATGAGCAGTTCTTC.

This clonotype was found a few times. The chain carries TRBV12-3 or TRBV12-4 and TRBJ1-1; D is undetermined. The length of the CDR3 is 11 residues. V shed 7 bases and J shed 8 bases, with 11 bases lying between them. CDR3 region: CASTSWGEAFF. CDR3 nucleotide sequence: TGTGCCAGCACCTCATGGGGAGAAGCTTTCTTT.

This clonotype was counted many times. V gene TRBV5-1 combines with J gene TRBJ2-5; D not certain. The CDR3 consists of 15 residues. Trimming shortened V by 0 bases and J by 1 base, and 10 bases separated the two germline ends. Germline V lookup: CDR1 SGHRS, CDR2 YFSETQ. In DNA form, the CDR3 reads TGCGCCAGCAGCTTGGGGCGCGCGATCCAAGAGACCCAGTACTTC. Protein product: CASSLGRAIQETQYF.

A few counts support this clonotype. V is TRBV4-1 and J is TRBJ1-4, with D unresolved. Trimming left V 4 bases short and J 4 bases short, with 19 bases between. Germline-derived CDR1 and CDR2 are MGHRA and YSYEKL. This CDR3 spans 17 amino acids. CDR3 in amino acids: CASSPGPGSRFNEKLFF. The CDR3 DNA reads TGCGCCAGCAGCCCAGGCCCCGGGAGCCGCTTTAATGAAAAACTGTTTTTT.

In this sample, this clonotype turned up many times. The CDR3, as DNA: TGCAGTGCTAGAGGGTTTAGCGGGGGGGCTGGAGATACGCAGTATTTT. The encoded protein is CSARGFSGGAGDTQYF. V gene TRBV20-1 combines with J gene TRBJ2-3; TRBD2 aligns across 11 bases. CDR3 length equals 16 residues. The V gene end was trimmed by 1 base and the J gene end by 5 bases; junction bases not matched to a gene: 8. In germline, CDR1 is DFQATT, CDR2 SNEGSKA (reference sequence).

This clonotype was recorded at least ten times. The rearrangement joins TRBV7-2 to TRBJ1-2; D gene uncertain. The CDR3 extends over 12 amino acids. Germline-derived CDR1 and CDR2 are SGHTA and FQGNSA. Between the trimmed V and J ends, which lost 4 bases and 5 bases, there was a span of 8 bases. The CDR3 sequence is CASSYNGYGYTF. The DNA for the CDR3 is TGTGCCAGCAGCTATAATGGGTATGGCTACACCTTC. The whole variable domain, remainder taken from reference TRBV7-2 and TRBJ1-2, is GAGVSQSPSNKVTEKGKDVELRCDPISGHTALYWYRQSLGQGLEFLIYFQGNSAPDKSGLPSDRFSAERTGGSVSTLTIQRTQQEDSAVYLCASSYNGYGYTFGSGTRLTVV.

This clonotype was recorded at least ten times. The chain recombines TRBV7-9 with TRBJ1-1; unclear D gene. Germline CDR1 SEHNR, CDR2 FQNEAQ (reference sequence). The CDR3 sequence is 12 residues long. V was pared by 3 bases and J by 7 bases, with 9 bases between. The CDR3 DNA is TGTGCCAGCAGCTTGGGAATGGGTGAAGCTTTCTTT. As protein: CASSLGMGEAFF.

Only a few counts were recorded for this clonotype. V gene TRBV5-1 combines with J gene TRBJ2-5, with 7 positions matching TRBD1. Germline V gene data show CDR1 as SGHRS and CDR2 as YFSETQ. The CDR3 has 14 amino acids. Trimming at V came to 4 bases and at J to 1 base, leaving 4 bases not matched to a gene. CDR3 nucleotide sequence: TGCGCCAGCAGCCCTGGACAGGTCCAAGAGACCCAGTACTTC. Protein sequence: CASSPGQVQETQYF.

This clonotype was recorded a few times. The chain uses TRBV6-2 or TRBV6-3 and TRBJ1-5, with D hard to call. Trimming pared 3 bases from V and 1 base from J, leaving 16 bases between. CDR3 length: 17 residues. Germline CDR1 MNHEY, CDR2 SVGEGT. The CDR3 sequence is CASSYLPGYESNQPQHF. CDR3 in DNA: TGTGCCAGCAGTTATCTGCCAGGCTACGAGAGCAATCAGCCCCAGCATTTT.

A few counts support this clonotype. This chain connects TRBV4-1 to TRBJ2-2; either TRBD1 or TRBD2 may supply D (5 bases each). The CDR3 contains 15 residues. The V gene's germline CDR1 is MGHRA and CDR2 YSYEKL. V lost 6 bases and J 4 bases, leaving 15 bases between the germline ends. CDR3 in amino acids: CASSLDLGVTGELFF. For the CDR3, the DNA is TGCGCCAGCAGTCTAGATCTGGGGGTCACCGGGGAGCTGTTTTTT.